Each of the 7 T cell receptor beta chains below was sequenced from the same sample in a study of PD-L1 blockade in urothelial cancer. As for time point: pretreatment peripheral blood. Produced via immunoSEQ multiplex PCR; TCRdb's table is partial and in-frame only. The repertoire has 130,000 or so clones, approximately 88% of them found once; the top ten carry 3.2%. The sample consisted of PBMCs, taken around atezolizumab (anti-PD-L1) treatment. All receptors derive from a man in his forties or fifties with urothelial cancer.

This clone has a handful of counts. The V call is TRBV4-2, the J call TRBJ2-5; D unresolved. The V end was cut by 0 bases, the J end by 2 bases, with 13 bases between. Per germline, CDR1 LGHNA and CDR2 YNFKEQ. The CDR3 covers 16 residues. CDR3 DNA sequence: TGTGCCAGCAGCCAAGAGGTCCCCCCTAGACAAGAGACCCAGTACTTC. This gives the protein CASSQEVPPRQETQYF.

The chain couples TRBV28 to TRBJ2-1, with TRBD2 matching over 8 bases. V was clipped by 7 bases and J by 8 bases; unmatched bases: 13. Germline V gene lookup returns CDR1 MDHEN and CDR2 SYDVKM. The CDR3 runs to 15 residues. The DNA of the CDR3 is TGTGCCAGCACCCCCGCAGCGGGAGTCGTATATGAGCAGTTCTTC. Protein product: CASTPAAGVVYEQFF.

The sample holds one count of this clone. The chain uses TRBV14 and TRBJ2-1, with D hard to call. Germline CDR1 reads SGHDN; CDR2 reads FVKESK. This CDR3 comprises 17 residues. With 1 base removed from V and 0 bases from J, the gap between germline ends came to 13 bases. For the CDR3, the DNA is TGTGCCAGCAGCCAAGTAGATGTGGTCCTCTCCTACAATGAGCAGTTCTTC. Encoded protein: CASSQVDVVLSYNEQFF.

The chain uses TRBV27 and TRBJ1-4; no firm D call. The germline gives CDR1 MNHEY, CDR2 SMNVEV (reference sequence). The CDR3 consists of 15 residues. Trimming shortened V by 3 bases and J by 0 bases, and 8 bases separated the two germline ends. CDR3 loop: CASSFVPATNEKLFF. CDR3 DNA: TGTGCCAGCAGTTTTGTACCGGCAACTAATGAAAAACTGTTTTTT.

The chain couples TRBV5-5 to TRBJ2-7; TRBD1 is a possible D gene (6 bases). This CDR3 contains 14 residues. The V end was cut by 5 bases, the J end by 7 bases, with 19 bases between. CDR1 is SGHKS and CDR2 is YYEKEE in the germline V gene (reference sequence). CDR3 protein: CASRTWLGAEEQYF. The CDR3 DNA is TGTGCCAGCAGAACCTGGCTGGGGGCGGAGGAGCAGTACTTC.

Written as DNA, the CDR3 is TGTGCCAGCAGCACAGGGTCCACTGAAGCTTTCTTT. Translated, it gives CASSTGSTEAFF. The chain uses TRBV9 and TRBJ1-1, with D possibly being TRBD1 (6 bases). V lost 4 bases and J 4 bases, leaving 8 bases between the germline ends. The CDR3 extends over 12 amino acids. Germline loops: CDR1 SGDLS, CDR2 YYNGEE.

The rearrangement joins TRBV5-6 to TRBJ1-4; possibly TRBD1 for D (5 bases). Trimming took off 4 bases at V and 6 bases at J, with 19 bases between the two ends. This CDR3 comprises 16 residues. Germline CDR1 reads SGHDT; CDR2 reads YYEEEE. Here the CDR3 reads CASSPQSLGGYEKLFF. CDR3 coding DNA: TGTGCCAGCAGCCCCCAAAGTCTGGGGGGGTATGAAAAACTGTTTTTT.